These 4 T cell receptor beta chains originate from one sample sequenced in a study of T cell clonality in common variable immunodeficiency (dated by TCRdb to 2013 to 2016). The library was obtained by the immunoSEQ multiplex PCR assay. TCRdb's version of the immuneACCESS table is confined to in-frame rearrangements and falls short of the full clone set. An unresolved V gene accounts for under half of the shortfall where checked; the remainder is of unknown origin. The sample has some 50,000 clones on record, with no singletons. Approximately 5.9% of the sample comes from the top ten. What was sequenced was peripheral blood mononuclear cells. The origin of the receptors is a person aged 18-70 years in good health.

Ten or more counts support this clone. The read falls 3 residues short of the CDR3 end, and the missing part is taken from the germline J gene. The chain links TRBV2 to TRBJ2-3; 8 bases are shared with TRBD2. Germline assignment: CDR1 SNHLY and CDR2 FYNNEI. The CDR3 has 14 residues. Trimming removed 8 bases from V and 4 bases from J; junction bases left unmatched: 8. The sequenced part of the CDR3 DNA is TGTGCCAGCGACAGACTAGCGATGGCAGATACG. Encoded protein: CASDRLAMADT. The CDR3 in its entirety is CASDRLAMADTQYF. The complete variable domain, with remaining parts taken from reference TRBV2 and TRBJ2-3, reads EPEVTQTPSHQVTQMGQEVILRCVPISNHLYFYWYRQILGQKVEFLVSFYNNEISEKSEIFDDQFSVERPDGSNFTLKIRSTKLEDSAMYFCASDRLAMADTQYFGPGTRLTVL.

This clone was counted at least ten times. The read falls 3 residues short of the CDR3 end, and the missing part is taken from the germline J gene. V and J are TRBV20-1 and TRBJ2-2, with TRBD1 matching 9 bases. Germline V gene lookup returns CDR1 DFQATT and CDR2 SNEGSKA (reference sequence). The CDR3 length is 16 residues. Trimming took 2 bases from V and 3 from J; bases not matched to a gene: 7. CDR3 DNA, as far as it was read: TGCAGTGCTAGACAGGGGGACAGGGTTGACACCGGGGAG. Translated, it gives CSARQGDRVDTGE. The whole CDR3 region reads CSARQGDRVDTGELFF.

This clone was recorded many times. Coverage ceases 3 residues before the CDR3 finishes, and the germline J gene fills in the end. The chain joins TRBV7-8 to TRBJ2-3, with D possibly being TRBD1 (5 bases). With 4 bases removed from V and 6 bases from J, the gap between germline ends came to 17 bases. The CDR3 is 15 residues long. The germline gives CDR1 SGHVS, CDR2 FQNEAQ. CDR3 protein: CASSYGSAGYDTQYF. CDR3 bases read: TGTGCCAGCAGCTACGGCTCGGCAGGGTATGATACG.

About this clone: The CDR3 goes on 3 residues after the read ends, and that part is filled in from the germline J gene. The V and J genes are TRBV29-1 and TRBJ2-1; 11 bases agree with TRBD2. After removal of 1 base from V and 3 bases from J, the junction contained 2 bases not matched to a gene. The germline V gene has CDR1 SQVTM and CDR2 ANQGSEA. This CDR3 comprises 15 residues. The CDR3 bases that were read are TGCAGCGTTGAAGTAGCGGGGGGGCGCTACAATGAG. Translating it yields CSVEVAGGRYNE. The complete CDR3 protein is CSVEVAGGRYNEQFF.